This T cell receptor (beta chain) comes out of a study of T cell responses to AZD1222 COVID-19 vaccine. General observations from the study: An increase in Spike-specific TCR breadth and depth was observed after two AZD1222 doses.

CDR3 length: 14 amino acids. V lost 8 bases, J lost 4 bases, and 17 bases lay in between. Germline CDR1 and CDR2: MGHRA and YSYEKL. Produced via immunoSEQ multiplex PCR; TCRdb's table is partial and in-frame only. The table has approximately 130,000 clones, more than 85% seen once. As to this clone: Its target is unknown.

The sequences come from peripheral blood, collected on day 0 of AZD1222 vaccination. This TCR derives from an adult in good health. The rearrangement uses TRBV4-1 and TRBJ1-2; tentative D call: TRBD1 (6 bases). CDR3 sequence (DNA): TGCGCCAGCGGAAAAGTGGGGGGCGGCTATGGCTACACCTTC. It translates to CASGKVGGGYGYTF.